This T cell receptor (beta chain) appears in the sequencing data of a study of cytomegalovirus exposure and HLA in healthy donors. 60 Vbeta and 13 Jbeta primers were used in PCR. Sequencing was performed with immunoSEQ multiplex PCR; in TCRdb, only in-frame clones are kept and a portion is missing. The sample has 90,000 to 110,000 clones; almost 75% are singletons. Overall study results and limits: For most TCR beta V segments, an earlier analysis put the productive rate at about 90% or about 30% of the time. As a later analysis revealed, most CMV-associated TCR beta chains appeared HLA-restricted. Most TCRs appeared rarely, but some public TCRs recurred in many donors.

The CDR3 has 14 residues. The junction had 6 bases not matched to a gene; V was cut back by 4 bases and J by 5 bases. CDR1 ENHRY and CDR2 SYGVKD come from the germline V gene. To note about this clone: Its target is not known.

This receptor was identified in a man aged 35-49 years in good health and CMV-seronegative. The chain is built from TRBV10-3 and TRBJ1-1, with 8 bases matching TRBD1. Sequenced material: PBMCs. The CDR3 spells CAISGGTGETEAFF. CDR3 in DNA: TGTGCCATCAGTGGAGGGACAGGAGAGACTGAAGCTTTCTTT.